These T cell receptor beta chains were read from a single sample in a study of blood T cell repertoires in COVID-19. TCRdb's copy holds only in-frame clones and misses some; the assay was immunoSEQ multiplex PCR. The sample includes 250,000 to 300,000 clones, 70% to 90% seen only once; the top ten take 2% to 2.5%. The sequenced material came from PBMCs or T cells enriched from blood (not recorded which). The source is a woman aged 55 to 70 in a cohort exposed to, infected with or recovered from COVID-19 (not recorded which). CDR3s leave out the opening cysteine and the closing phenylalanine or tryptophan. A D gene is named only where the DNA matches it firmly.

d_gene,j_gene,v_gene,CDR3aa
NA,TRBJ1-6,TRBV7-9,ASSLKGGGALH
TRBD2,TRBJ2-1,TRBV7-8,ASSLETSDSSYNEQF
NA,TRBJ1-2,TRBV28,ASSPTGGNYGYT
NA,TRBJ2-7,TRBV30,AWSVRGTLGSYEQY
NA,TRBJ2-1,TRBV5-4,ASSLDPFEQF
NA,TRBJ1-5,TRBV28,ASSLIGVSQPQH
NA,TRBJ2-2,TRBV5-1,ASSQGLETGELF
TRBD1,TRBJ1-4,TRBV13,ASSSRDRVKGKLF
NA,TRBJ1-5,TRBV18,ASSPQGGGNQPQH
TRBD2,TRBJ2-3,TRBV4-1,ASSLSRGRSTDTQY
TRBD2,TRBJ2-7,TRBV28,ASRTGTSGYEQY
TRBD1,TRBJ1-5,TRBV28,ASTADRVNQPQH
NA,TRBJ2-3,TRBV27,ASSPHRTSTDTQY
TRBD2,TRBJ2-1,TRBV7-8,ASRQTSGSYNEQF
NA,TRBJ1-2,TRBV28,ASSPKDSLYGYT
TRBD2,TRBJ2-7,TRBV4-2,ASSQDITSGIFGEQY
NA,TRBJ2-7,TRBV2,ASSVEGRNEQY
NA,TRBJ1-1,TRBV2,ASKGAGLGTEAF
TRBD1,TRBJ2-7,TRBV14,ASSRGQAYEQY
NA,TRBJ2-7,TRBV30,AWRTTYEQY
NA,TRBJ2-1,TRBV5-4,ASSSITGITYNEQF
TRBD1,TRBJ1-5,TRBV7-6,ASSLKAYGTDLVGNQPQH
TRBD2,TRBJ2-1,TRBV10-1,ASSVGTSSYNEQF
TRBD2,TRBJ2-1,TRBV29-1,SALSGMSYNEQF
NA,TRBJ1-1,TRBV19,ASSPGGNTEAF
TRBD1,TRBJ1-1,TRBV18,ASSKPGQGNSMNTEAF
NA,TRBJ2-6,TRBV18,ASSRSGQGGANVLT
TRBD1,TRBJ2-7,TRBV2,ASSEAAQGYEQY
TRBD2,TRBJ2-3,TRBV11-2,ASSSPGLAAQRTDTQY